One sample yielded the 11 T cell receptor beta chains listed below, sequenced in a study of CD8+ T cells in alopecia areata. Once RNA had been extracted, it was reverse transcribed into cDNA to act as the sequencing template. Sequencing was performed with immunoSEQ multiplex PCR; in TCRdb, only in-frame clones are kept and a portion is missing. The profile covers roughly 200,000 clones, with 50% to 70% appearing a single time and about 1.5% taken by the ten largest. The material was CD4+ T cells sorted from blood, obtained at week 0. All receptors come from a human donor with alopecia areata.

In nucleotides, the CDR3 is TGTGCCAGCAGTGTGGTAGCCTCGGGCACCGGGGAGCTGTTTTTT. Translation: CASSVVASGTGELFF. The chain recombines TRBV2 with TRBJ2-2; D unresolved. The CDR3 totals 15 residues. With 4 bases removed from V and 4 bases from J, the gap between germline ends came to 13 bases. Germline CDR1 SNHLY, CDR2 FYNNEI.

The V call is TRBV30, the J call TRBJ1-2; D gene ambiguous. Trimming pared 0 bases from V and 1 base from J, leaving 12 bases between. Per the germline V gene, CDR1 is GTSNPN and CDR2 is SVGIG (reference sequence). This CDR3 contains 15 residues. CDR3 sequence: CAWSVTGRINYGYTF. The CDR3 DNA is TGTGCCTGGAGTGTAACCGGGCGGATTAACTATGGCTACACCTTC.

CDR3 nucleotide sequence: TGCAGCGTTCAATGGGGAAGCAATCAGCCCCAGCATTTT. It yields the protein CSVQWGSNQPQHF. This chain joins TRBV29-1 and TRBJ1-5; no clear D gene. There are 13 residues in the CDR3. Germline loops: CDR1 SQVTM, CDR2 ANQGSEA. V lost 5 bases and J 1 base, leaving 9 bases between the germline ends.

This clone has just a few counts. The chain uses TRBV5-1 and TRBJ2-1; 8 bases are shared with TRBD2. This CDR3 is built from 13 residues. The germline V gene encodes CDR1 SGHRS and CDR2 YFSETQ. J gave up 13 bases and V 0 bases, and 6 bases lay outside the gene matches. CDR3 protein: CASSLDSGGPQFF. CDR3 nucleotides: TGCGCCAGCAGCTTGGACTCGGGGGGGCCCCAGTTCTTC.

J is TRBJ2-3 and V is TRBV30; D remains ambiguous. Germline-derived CDR1 and CDR2 are GTSNPN and SVGIG (reference sequence). Deletions cut 1 base from V and 4 bases from J, with 6 bases between. CDR3 length equals 12 residues. The CDR3, as DNA: TGTGCCTGGAGTGGTTGGTCAGATACGCAGTATTTT. It specifies CAWSGWSDTQYF.

The genes are TRBV19 and TRBJ2-5; D possibly corresponds to TRBD1 (6 bases). Germline V lookup: CDR1 LNHDA, CDR2 SQIVND (reference sequence). Deletions cut 1 base from V and 5 bases from J, with 8 bases between. The CDR3 totals 13 residues. CDR3 sequence: CASSIGGGETQYF. Here the CDR3 DNA reads TGTGCCAGTAGTATAGGAGGGGGTGAGACCCAGTACTTC.

The rearrangement links TRBV14 to TRBJ2-1, with 8 bases aligning to TRBD1. Trimming cost V 2 bases and J 1 base; bases outside gene matches: 1. Germline lookup yields CDR1 SGHDN and CDR2 FVKESK. The CDR3 is made up of 15 amino acids. The CDR3, as DNA: TGTGCCAGCAGCCAACGGACAGGGTCCTACAATGAGCAGTTCTTC. Translating it yields CASSQRTGSYNEQFF. Full variable domain (missing parts from reference TRBV14 and TRBJ2-1): EAGVTQFPSHSVIEKGQTVTLRCDPISGHDNLYWYRRVMGKEIKFLLHFVKESKQDESGMPNNRFLAERTGGTYSTLKVQPAELEDSGVYFCASSQRTGSYNEQFFGPGTRLTVL.

J is TRBJ2-3 and V is TRBV30; possible D gene TRBD2, 5 bases. Trimming shortened V by 0 bases and J by 6 bases, and 7 bases separated the two germline ends. Germline CDR1 GTSNPN, CDR2 SVGIG (reference sequence). This CDR3 is 12 amino acids long. CDR3 bases: TGTGCCTGGAGTGTACTAGGGGATACGCAGTATTTT. It translates to CAWSVLGDTQYF.

The gene calls are TRBV6-1 and TRBJ1-5; D remains ambiguous. V was shortened by 4 bases and J by 7 bases, with 5 bases between the two germline ends. Germline V lookup: CDR1 MNHNS, CDR2 SASEGT. There are 11 residues in the CDR3. The DNA for the CDR3 is TGTGCCAGCAGTGTCGACCAGCCCCAGCATTTT. This sequence encodes CASSVDQPQHF.

There are a few counts of this clone. The J gene is TRBJ1-5, the V gene TRBV10-3, with D perhaps matching TRBD1 (6 bases). V was shortened by 8 bases and J by 6 bases, with 17 bases between the two germline ends. From germline, CDR1 is ENHRY and CDR2 SYGVKD. The CDR3 loop spans 14 amino acids. As DNA, the CDR3 is TGTGCCATCTATTCAGGGGACGAGGGTCAGCCCCAGCATTTT. This sequence encodes CAIYSGDEGQPQHF.

V and J are TRBV2 and TRBJ2-7; 8 bases line up with TRBD2. Germline assignment: CDR1 SNHLY and CDR2 FYNNEI. The CDR3 covers 14 residues. J gave up 2 bases and V 4 bases, and 4 bases lay outside the gene matches. The CDR3 DNA is TGTGCCAGCAGTGCGAGCGGGGGAACCTACGAGCAGTACTTC. It encodes CASSASGGTYEQYF.